Presented here are 10 T cell receptor beta chains from one specimen sequenced in a study of T cells in Graves' hyperthyroidism and ophthalmopathy. Authors of the study amplified TCR beta CDR3 regions from RNA transcripts. HTBI primers were employed in a first-round RT-PCR of the TCR CDR3. TCRdb re-derived calls from the multiplex PCR reads in MiXCR, one entry per CDR3 protein. This sample has 560,000 or so distinct CDR3 sequences, with about 20% found just once. Sample: blood. These TCRs come from a man aged 40-50 years with Graves' ophthalmopathy.

The J gene is TRBJ2-5, the V gene TRBV19; maybe TRBD1 (6 bases). Germline assignment: CDR1 LNHDA and CDR2 SQIVND (reference sequence). CDR3 length: 14 amino acids. V was trimmed by 4 bases and J by 1 base, leaving 10 bases between them. This CDR3 is CASSRQASQETQYF. The CDR3, as DNA: TGTGCCAGTAGTAGACAGGCAAGCCAAGAGACCCAGTACTTC.

The V call is TRBV6-1, the J call TRBJ2-1; D possibly uses TRBD1 or TRBD2 (5 bases each). CDR3 size: 13 residues. Germline CDR1 and CDR2: MNHNS and SASEGT. Trimming left V 5 bases short and J 5 bases short, with 10 bases between. The CDR3 bases are TGTGCCAGCAGTCCCCGGGGCCACAATGAGCAGTTCTTC. This translates into CASSPRGHNEQFF.

This clonotype was detected a few times. The chain is built from TRBV6-1 and TRBJ1-5; D not certain. From germline, CDR1 is MNHNS and CDR2 SASEGT. Trimming left V 7 bases short and J 2 bases short, with 12 bases between. This CDR3 has 14 amino acids. In DNA, the CDR3 is TGTGCCAGCAAGGTGGGAACAGGCAATCAGCCCCAGCATTTT. Translated, it gives CASKVGTGNQPQHF.

The chain has TRBV29-1 and TRBJ1-1, with no clear D. The CDR3 sequence is 13 residues long. Germline CDR1 SQVTM, CDR2 ANQGSEA. Trimming stripped 2 bases from V and 2 bases from J, with 9 bases between. CDR3 bases: TGCAGCGTTGAAAGGGAAGCTAACACTGAAGCTTTCTTT. It specifies CSVEREANTEAFF.

This clonotype was detected ten times or more. The rearrangement joins TRBV7-2 to TRBJ1-4; the D gene is possibly TRBD1 (5 bases). Germline CDR1 and CDR2: SGHTA and FQGNSA. This CDR3 is 13 amino acids long. V shed 7 bases and J shed 10 bases, with 16 bases lying between them. The CDR3 sequence is CASTGQVGRKLFF. The CDR3 coding sequence is TGTGCCAGCACCGGACAAGTCGGCCGAAAACTGTTTTTT.

The sample holds many counts of this clonotype. The V and J genes are TRBV2 and TRBJ2-1; tentatively, D is TRBD2 (5 bases). This CDR3 is 11 amino acids long. Germline assignment: CDR1 SNHLY and CDR2 FYNNEI. The V end lost 7 bases, the J end lost 9 bases, and 10 bases lay between the germline ends. CDR3 DNA: TGTGCCAGCATGGGAGAGGCTGAGCAGTTCTTC. As protein: CASMGEAEQFF.

This clonotype has at least ten counts. This rearrangement joins TRBV19 to TRBJ2-3, with D hard to call. Germline CDR1 is LNHDA and CDR2 is SQIVND (reference sequence). The CDR3 has 14 amino acids. Trimming stripped 2 bases from V and 5 bases from J, with 11 bases between. The CDR3 here is CASSITPQGDTQYF. As DNA, the CDR3 is TGTGCCAGTAGTATAACCCCGCAAGGAGATACGCAGTATTTT.

In this sample, this clonotype turned up a few times. The V and J genes are TRBV5-1 and TRBJ1-4; D possibly corresponds to TRBD1 (6 bases). With 4 bases removed from V and 3 bases from J, the gap between germline ends came to 13 bases. Germline V gene lookup returns CDR1 SGHRS and CDR2 YFSETQ. The length of the CDR3 is 15 residues. The CDR3: CASSGGPSANEKLFF. The CDR3 DNA reads as TGCGCCAGCAGCGGGGGGCCGTCGGCTAATGAAAAACTGTTTTTT. The full variable domain, with the rest looked up from reference TRBV5-1 and TRBJ1-4, is KAGVTQTPRYLIKTRGQQVTLSCSPISGHRSVSWYQQTPGQGLQFLFEYFSETQRNKGNFPGRFSGRQFSNSRSEMNVSTLELGDSALYLCASSGGPSANEKLFFGSGTQLSVL.

This rearrangement joins TRBV7-8 to TRBJ1-5; weak D call: TRBD1 (5 bases). V lost 1 base to trimming and J lost 5 bases, with 12 bases between them. The CDR3 sequence is 15 residues long. CDR1 is SGHVS, CDR2 FQNEAQ, per germline. CDR3 nucleotides: TGTGCCAGCAGCTTAGTGAGGGGAGGTCATCAGCCCCAGCATTTT. It specifies CASSLVRGGHQPQHF. Filled out from reference TRBV7-8 and TRBJ1-5, the complete variable domain reads GAGVSQSPRYKVAKRGQDVALRCDPISGHVSLFWYQQALGQGPEFLTYFQNEAQLDKSGLPSDRFFAERPEGSVSTLKIQRTQQEDSAVYLCASSLVRGGHQPQHFGDGTRLSIL.

The chain is built from TRBV9 and TRBJ1-2; D uncertain. The germline V gene encodes CDR1 SGDLS and CDR2 YYNGEE. This CDR3 region has 14 residues. The germline V and J ends were trimmed by 0 bases and 7 bases, with 13 bases remaining between them. The CDR3: CASSVAHPSSGYTF. The CDR3 DNA is TGTGCCAGCAGCGTAGCTCACCCCTCCTCTGGCTACACCTTC.